Each of the 21 T cell receptor beta chains below was sequenced from the same sample in a study of T cells after yellow fever vaccination. TCRdb analysed the 5' RACE reads with MiXCR anew, one entry per CDR3 protein. The sample includes 200,000 to 300,000 distinct CDR3 sequences, about 3.5% seen only once; the top ten take 15% to 20%. The sequencing here drew on PBMCs, taken 15 days after the yellow fever booster vaccination. All receptors come from a young man who received the YFV17D yellow fever vaccine.

This clonotype was picked up many times. The genes are TRBV24-1 and TRBJ1-2, with D uncertain. Trimming pared 1 base from V and 6 bases from J, leaving 2 bases between. Germline V gene sequence: CDR1 KGHDR, CDR2 SFDVKD. The CDR3 has 11 residues. CDR3 sequence: CATSDFHGYTF. For the CDR3, the DNA is TGTGCCACCAGTGATTTTCATGGCTACACCTTC.

The sample holds many counts of this clonotype. This chain joins TRBV5-5 and TRBJ2-2; 8 nucleotides match TRBD1. CDR1 SGHKS and CDR2 YYEKEE come from the germline V gene (reference sequence). There are 15 residues in the CDR3. V shed 2 bases and J 5 bases; nucleotides not matched to a gene: 5. The CDR3 protein is CASSFGNRGTGELFF. CDR3 nucleotide sequence: TGTGCCAGCAGCTTCGGTAACAGGGGGACCGGGGAGCTGTTTTTT.

This clonotype was counted ten times or more. The V call is TRBV27, the J call TRBJ2-3, with a weak D call TRBD1 (6 bases). CDR1 is MNHEY, CDR2 SMNVEV, per germline (reference sequence). Between the trimmed V and J ends, which lost 3 bases and 5 bases, there was a span of 24 bases. The CDR3 runs 18 residues. The CDR3 bases are TGTGCCAGCAGTTTTTTTAGTACGGGGATGGGGGCGGGAGATACGCAGTATTTT. It codes for CASSFFSTGMGAGDTQYF.

This clonotype appeared many times. The chain uses TRBV10-3 and TRBJ1-2; no clear D gene. CDR3 length: 17 residues. Per germline, CDR1 ENHRY and CDR2 SYGVKD. The CDR3 nucleotides read TGTGCTTCAGCCGCGGGAAGCCTAGGTCGGCTCTCCTATGGCTACACCTTC. Translating gives CASAAGSLGRLSYGYTF.

In this sample, this clonotype turned up many times. The chain carries TRBV20-1 and TRBJ2-1, with 9 positions matching TRBD2. V lost 3 bases, J lost 5 bases, and 2 bases stayed unmatched. The CDR3 length is 13 residues. Germline V gene sequence: CDR1 DFQATT, CDR2 SNEGSKA (reference sequence). The CDR3 bases are TGCAGTGCTAGGGGGACTAGCCACAATGAGCAGTTCTTC. Residues: CSARGTSHNEQFF.

This clonotype was seen many times. The CDR3 is CASSYDTTGGLHF. The CDR3 bases are TGTGCCAGCAGTTACGATACGACAGGGGGATTGCATTTT. The chain carries TRBV6-5 and TRBJ1-5; TRBD1 matches 9 bases. CDR1 is MNHEY and CDR2 is SVGAGI in the germline V gene. The V and J ends lost 2 bases and 15 bases, in that order; junction bases with no gene match: 8. CDR3 size: 13 residues.

This clonotype was seen at least ten times. The genes are TRBV11-3 and TRBJ2-3; D perhaps matches TRBD2 (5 bases). In germline, CDR1 is SGHNT, CDR2 YENEEA. CDR3 length equals 13 residues. V was cut by 5 bases and J by 1 base, with 7 bases left in between. In DNA form, the CDR3 reads TGTGCCAGCAGCACGCGGGGCACAGATACGCAGTATTTT. Translated: CASSTRGTDTQYF.

This clonotype occurred many times. The chain is built from TRBV7-2 and TRBJ2-5; D not resolved. The V and J ends lost 5 bases and 2 bases respectively, with 12 bases between them. Germline assignment: CDR1 SGHTA and CDR2 FQGNSA. The CDR3 consists of 14 residues. The DNA for the CDR3 is TGTGCCAGCAGCCCCCCGGGCAGACAAGAGACCCAGTACTTC. It translates to CASSPPGRQETQYF.

This chain connects TRBV5-4 to TRBJ1-3, with D uncertain. V shed 0 bases and J shed 2 bases, with 12 bases lying between them. Per the germline V gene, CDR1 is SGHNT and CDR2 is YYREEE (reference sequence). CDR3 size: 16 residues. This CDR3 is CASSLGLRRTGNTIYF. The CDR3 DNA reads as TGTGCCAGCAGCTTGGGGTTGAGGAGGACTGGAAACACCATATATTTT.

This clonotype was counted between two and nine times. The chain joins TRBV5-4 to TRBJ2-5, with 9 bases identical to TRBD1. V shed 3 bases and J 1 base; nucleotides not matched to a gene: 10. CDR1 SGHNT and CDR2 YYREEE come from the germline V gene (reference sequence). The CDR3 extends over 17 amino acids. In DNA, the CDR3 is TGTGCCAGCAGCTGGGGGGACAGGGTACCTCTCCAAGAGACCCAGTACTTC. Protein sequence: CASSWGDRVPLQETQYF.

This clonotype has ten or more counts. The chain combines TRBV5-1 with TRBJ2-5; unclear D gene. V lost 0 bases to trimming and J lost 2 bases, with 14 bases between them. Looked up from germline, CDR1 is SGHRS and CDR2 is YFSETQ. The CDR3 is 16 residues long. CDR3 protein: CASSLVSRKGQETQYF. The CDR3 DNA reads TGCGCCAGCAGCTTGGTATCCAGAAAGGGACAAGAGACCCAGTACTTC. The entire variable domain, with the rest obtained from reference TRBV5-1 and TRBJ2-5, is as follows: KAGVTQTPRYLIKTRGQQVTLSCSPISGHRSVSWYQQTPGQGLQFLFEYFSETQRNKGNFPGRFSGRQFSNSRSEMNVSTLELGDSALYLCASSLVSRKGQETQYFGPGTRLLVL.

This clonotype was found many times. The genes are TRBV5-4 and TRBJ2-2; 7 bases fit TRBD1. This CDR3 is 15 amino acids long. Trimming removed 0 bases from V and 7 bases from J; junction bases left unmatched: 6. Germline assignment: CDR1 SGHNT and CDR2 YYREEE (reference sequence). Here the CDR3 reads CASSLVEGAFGELFF. The CDR3 DNA reads as TGTGCCAGCAGCTTGGTTGAGGGGGCATTCGGGGAGCTGTTTTTT.

This clonotype was recorded at least ten times. This chain joins TRBV4-2 and TRBJ1-1; D ambiguous. There are 13 residues in the CDR3. Trimming removed 4 bases from V and 1 base from J, with 7 bases in between. Per germline, CDR1 LGHNA and CDR2 YNFKEQ. The CDR3 region is CASSRGENTEAFF. The CDR3 DNA reads TGTGCCAGCAGCCGCGGGGAGAACACTGAAGCTTTCTTT.

This clonotype was counted at least ten times. The rearrangement links TRBV29-1 to TRBJ2-1; TRBD1 matches 8 bases. The CDR3 is 14 amino acids. Germline CDR1 reads SQVTM; CDR2 reads ANQGSEA. With 4 bases clipped from V and 2 bases from J, the junction kept 4 bases outside the gene matches. CDR3 in DNA: TGCAGCGTTGCCCGGACAGGGACCTACAATGAGCAGTTCTTC. Translated, it gives CSVARTGTYNEQFF.

This clonotype was counted ten times or more. V and J are TRBV5-1 and TRBJ2-7; unclear D gene. There are 14 residues in the CDR3. CDR1 is SGHRS, CDR2 YFSETQ, per germline. V shed 4 bases and J shed 0 bases, with 11 bases lying between them. This CDR3 is CASSTLQSSYEQYF. DNA of the CDR3: TGCGCCAGCAGCACTTTACAGAGCTCCTACGAGCAGTACTTC.

This clonotype was found many times. V usage is TRBV3-1 and J usage is TRBJ1-2; 10 bases line up with TRBD1. Germline values: CDR1 LGHDT, CDR2 YNNKEL (reference sequence). Losses at the gene ends were 4 bases for V and 8 bases for J; bases not matched to a gene: 4. The CDR3 extends over 13 amino acids. CDR3 sequence (DNA): TGTGCCAGCAGCCCTGGGACAGGGGTCGGCTACACCTTC. This encodes CASSPGTGVGYTF.

In its sample, this clonotype was seen many times. The rearrangement uses TRBV12-3 or TRBV12-4 and TRBJ2-3, with 8 bases that match TRBD2. V was pared by 5 bases and J by 2 bases, with 9 bases of the junction left unmatched. This CDR3 is built from 16 residues. The CDR3 nucleotides read TGTGCCAGCAGTCCCCTACTAGCGGACTCCACAGATACGCAGTATTTT. Its protein product is CASSPLLADSTDTQYF.

This clonotype was counted ten times or more. V and J are TRBV20-1 and TRBJ2-1; 8 bases are shared with TRBD2. J lost 2 bases, V lost 6 bases, and 6 bases had no gene match. The CDR3 spans 14 residues. The germline CDR1 and CDR2 sequences are DFQATT and SNEGSKA (reference sequence). CDR3 DNA: TGCAGTGCCGCCAGCGGGGGTCCCTACAATGAGCAGTTCTTC. Its protein is CSAASGGPYNEQFF.

The table lists this clonotype with a few counts. The chain has TRBV20-1 and TRBJ1-2, with D perhaps TRBD1 (6 bases). The ends were cut back, 5 bases at V and 4 bases at J, with 8 bases in the middle. Germline lookup yields CDR1 DFQATT and CDR2 SNEGSKA (reference sequence). This CDR3 spans 11 amino acids. CDR3 residues: CSAYRVYGYTF. The CDR3 bases are TGCAGTGCTTACAGGGTCTATGGCTACACCTTC.

This clonotype was counted a few times. The CDR3 protein is CAISESLGGGAIYNEQFF. The CDR3 region has the DNA TGTGCCATCAGTGAGAGTCTTGGGGGGGGTGCCATCTACAATGAGCAGTTCTTC. The chain couples TRBV10-3 to TRBJ2-1, with 7 nucleotides matching TRBD2. Germline assignment: CDR1 ENHRY and CDR2 SYGVKD. The CDR3 contains 18 residues. V lost 2 bases to trimming and J lost 3 bases; unmatched junction nucleotides: 13.

A few counts support this clonotype. The V and J genes are TRBV6-5 and TRBJ2-1; a weak D match, TRBD2 (6 bases). V lost 0 bases to trimming and J lost 2 bases, with 14 bases between them. The germline gives CDR1 MNHEY, CDR2 SVGAGI. The CDR3 has 17 residues. As DNA, the CDR3 is TGTGCCAGCAGTTACTCGATGGTCGGGGGAGCCTACAATGAGCAGTTCTTC. Protein product: CASSYSMVGGAYNEQFF.